This TCR beta chain was found in a study of early T cells in non-severe SARS-CoV-2 infection. The overall study: The authors sequenced bulk RNA from unsorted whole blood, leaving chains unpaired.

This clonotype has a count of ten or more. The CDR3 is made up of 15 amino acids. Looked up from germline, CDR1 is SGHRS and CDR2 is YFSETQ. V lost 4 bases, J lost 1 base, and 11 bases lay in between. Researchers tagged individual cDNA molecules with unique molecular identifiers. Using its own MiXCR run on the 5' RACE reads, TCRdb lists one record per CDR3 protein. The data hold some 32,000 distinct CDR3 sequences, with 3.9% observed a single time. The TCR sequence derives from an adult who was a healthcare worker with PCR-confirmed SARS-CoV-2 infection or an uninfected control (not recorded which). Sequenced: whole blood. The chain recombines TRBV5-1 with TRBJ2-2, with a tentative D call TRBD1 (5 bases). This CDR3 is CASSLIGENTGELFF. CDR3 sequence (DNA): TGCGCCAGCAGCCTGATAGGGGAGAACACCGGGGAGCTGTTTTTT.